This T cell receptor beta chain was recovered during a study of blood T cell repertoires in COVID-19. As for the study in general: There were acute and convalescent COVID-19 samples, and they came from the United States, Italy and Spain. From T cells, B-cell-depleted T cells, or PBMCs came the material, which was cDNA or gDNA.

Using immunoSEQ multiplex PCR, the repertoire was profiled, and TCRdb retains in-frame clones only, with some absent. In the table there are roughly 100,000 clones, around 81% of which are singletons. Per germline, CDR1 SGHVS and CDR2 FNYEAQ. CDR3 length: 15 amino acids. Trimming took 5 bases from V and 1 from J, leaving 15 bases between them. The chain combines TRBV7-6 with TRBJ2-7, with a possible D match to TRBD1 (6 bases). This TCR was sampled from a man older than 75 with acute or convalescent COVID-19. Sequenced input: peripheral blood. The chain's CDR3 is CASSKSGHGSYEQYF. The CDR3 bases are TGTGCCAGCAGCAAGTCGGGACACGGATCCTACGAGCAGTACTTC.